Sequencing of this T cell receptor (beta chain) was carried out in a study of tumor-infiltrating lymphocytes in localized non-small cell lung cancer. Study context: Tumor tissue and non-adjacent uninvolved lung came from each patient.

The CDR3 has 16 amino acids. Looked up from germline, CDR1 is SGHTS and CDR2 is YDEGEE. Trimming stripped 6 bases from V and 1 base from J, with 16 bases between. General observations from the study: Immunotypes IM1 and IM2 had similar TCR-derived T-cell fractions. Available tissue quantity limited TCR sequencing to a patient subset.

Note on this clone: Its antigen is still unknown.

Method: immunoSEQ multiplex PCR; TCRdb's copy keeps in-frame clones and lacks some. This sample has 2,500 to 3,500 clones, with 50% to 75% found just once. This chain joins TRBV5-8 and TRBJ2-2, with D possibly matching TRBD2 (6 bases). This sequence was found in a human donor with non-small cell lung cancer. The sequencing sample was made of uninvolved lung tissue not adjacent to the tumor. CDR3 amino acids: CASNSVGRGNTGELFF. CDR3 coding DNA: TGTGCCAGCAACTCTGTCGGGCGGGGGAACACCGGGGAGCTGTTTTTT.